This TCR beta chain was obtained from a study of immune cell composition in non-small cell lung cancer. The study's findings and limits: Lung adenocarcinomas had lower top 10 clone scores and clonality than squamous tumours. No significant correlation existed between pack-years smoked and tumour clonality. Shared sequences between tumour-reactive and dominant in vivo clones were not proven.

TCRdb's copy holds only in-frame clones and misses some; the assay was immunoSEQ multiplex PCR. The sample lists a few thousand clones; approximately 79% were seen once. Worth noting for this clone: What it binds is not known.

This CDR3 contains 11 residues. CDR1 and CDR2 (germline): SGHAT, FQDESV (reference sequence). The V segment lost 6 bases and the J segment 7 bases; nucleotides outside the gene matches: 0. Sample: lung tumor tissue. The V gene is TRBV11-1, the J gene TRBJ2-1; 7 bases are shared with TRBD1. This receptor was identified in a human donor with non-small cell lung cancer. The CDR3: CASRQGNEQFF. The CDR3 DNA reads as TGTGCCAGCAGACAGGGGAATGAGCAGTTCTTC.